This T cell receptor beta chain is drawn from a study of T cell responses to AZD1222 COVID-19 vaccine. Broader study findings: AZD1222 recipients seropositive at baseline numbered only 5 to 7. Two doses of AZD1222 preceded a rise in Spike-specific TCR breadth and depth.

Notes on this clone: Its antigen is as yet unknown.

The repertoire was sequenced with immunoSEQ multiplex PCR; TCRdb's copy has only in-frame clones and lacks some. The sample totals around 150,000 clones. What was sequenced was peripheral blood. The TCR sequence derives from an adult in good health.

The CDR3 loop is CASGLVQGGTGELFF. The DNA of the CDR3 is TGTGCTAGTGGTTTGGTACAGGGTGGCACCGGGGAGCTGTTTTTT. The gene calls are TRBV12-5 and TRBJ2-2; D may be TRBD1 (6 bases). Germline V gene data show CDR1 as LGHNT and CDR2 as FRNRAP. V gave up 0 bases and J gave up 4 bases, with 9 bases separating them. The CDR3 covers 15 residues.